The TCR beta chain described here comes from a study of beta chain features in type 1 diabetes. In the study overall: Over all samples combined, 107,917,701 sorted cells were examined.

A heparinised blood draw that averaged around 100 mL was obtained once from each donor. V lost 7 bases to trimming and J lost 1 base, with 10 bases between them. The CDR3 consists of 13 residues. Per germline, CDR1 SNHLY and CDR2 FYNNEI. In this sample, this clone turned up a few times. Of the isolated RNA, all was reverse transcribed, and so the sequenced material was expressed TCRB transcripts. Assay: immunoSEQ multiplex PCR; the TCRdb copy retains only in-frame clones and omits some. In the table there are 130,000 to 150,000 clones, 9.2% of which are singletons. Sample: central memory CD4+ T cells from blood. The J gene is TRBJ1-2, the V gene TRBV2; D remains unclear. The sequence came from a man aged 18 to 35 in good health. CDR3 nucleotide sequence: TGTGCCAGCACCCTGGGCATTAACTATGGCTACACCTTC. Protein product: CASTLGINYGYTF.